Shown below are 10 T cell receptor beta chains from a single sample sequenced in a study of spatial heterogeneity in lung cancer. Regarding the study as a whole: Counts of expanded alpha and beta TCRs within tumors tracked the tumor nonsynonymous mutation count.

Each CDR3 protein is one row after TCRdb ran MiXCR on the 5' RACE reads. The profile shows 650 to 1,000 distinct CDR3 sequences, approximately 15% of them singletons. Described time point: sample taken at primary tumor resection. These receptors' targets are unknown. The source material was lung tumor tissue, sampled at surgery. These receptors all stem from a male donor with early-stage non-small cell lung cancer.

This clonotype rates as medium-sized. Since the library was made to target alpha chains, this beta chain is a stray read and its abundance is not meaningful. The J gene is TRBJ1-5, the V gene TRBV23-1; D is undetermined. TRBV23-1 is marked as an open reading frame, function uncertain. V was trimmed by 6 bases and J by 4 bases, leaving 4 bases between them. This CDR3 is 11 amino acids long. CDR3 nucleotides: TGCGCCAGCAGGGGTAATCAGCCCCAGCATTTT. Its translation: CASRGNQPQHF.

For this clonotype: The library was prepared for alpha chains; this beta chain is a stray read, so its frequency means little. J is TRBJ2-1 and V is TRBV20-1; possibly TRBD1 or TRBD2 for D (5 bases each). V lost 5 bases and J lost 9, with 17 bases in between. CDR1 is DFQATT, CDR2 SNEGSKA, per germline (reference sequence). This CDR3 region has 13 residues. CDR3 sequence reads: CSAWGSDRFEQFF. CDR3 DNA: TGCAGTGCTTGGGGGAGCGACCGCTTTGAGCAGTTCTTC.

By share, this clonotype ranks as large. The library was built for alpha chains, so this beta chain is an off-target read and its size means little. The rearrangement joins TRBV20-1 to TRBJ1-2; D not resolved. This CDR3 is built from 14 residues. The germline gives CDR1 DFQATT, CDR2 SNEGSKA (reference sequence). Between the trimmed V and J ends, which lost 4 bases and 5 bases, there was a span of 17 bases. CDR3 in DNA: TGCAGTGCTACCGCCGGGGTGTACTCTTATGGCTACACCTTC. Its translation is CSATAGVYSYGYTF.

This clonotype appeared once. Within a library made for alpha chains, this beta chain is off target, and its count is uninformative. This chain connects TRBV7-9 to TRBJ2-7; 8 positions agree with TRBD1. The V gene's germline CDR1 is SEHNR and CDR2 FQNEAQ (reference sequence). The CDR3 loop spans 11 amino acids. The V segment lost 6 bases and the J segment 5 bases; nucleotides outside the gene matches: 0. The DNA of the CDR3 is TGTGCCAGCAGGACAGGGGACGAGCAGTACTTC. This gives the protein CASRTGDEQYF.

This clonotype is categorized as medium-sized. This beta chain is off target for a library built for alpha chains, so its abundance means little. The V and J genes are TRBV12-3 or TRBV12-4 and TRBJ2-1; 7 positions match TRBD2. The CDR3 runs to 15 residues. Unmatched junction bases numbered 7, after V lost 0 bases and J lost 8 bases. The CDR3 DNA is TGTGCCAGCAGTTTAGCGGGAGGGGCTAGGGATGAGCAGTTCTTC. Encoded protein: CASSLAGGARDEQFF.

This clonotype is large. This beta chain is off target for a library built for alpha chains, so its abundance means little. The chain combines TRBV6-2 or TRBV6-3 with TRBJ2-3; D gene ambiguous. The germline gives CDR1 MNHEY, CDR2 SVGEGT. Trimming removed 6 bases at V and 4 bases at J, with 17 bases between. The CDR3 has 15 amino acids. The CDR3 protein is CASSQATSWPDTQYF. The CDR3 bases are TGTGCCAGCAGCCAGGCTACCTCTTGGCCAGATACGCAGTATTTT.

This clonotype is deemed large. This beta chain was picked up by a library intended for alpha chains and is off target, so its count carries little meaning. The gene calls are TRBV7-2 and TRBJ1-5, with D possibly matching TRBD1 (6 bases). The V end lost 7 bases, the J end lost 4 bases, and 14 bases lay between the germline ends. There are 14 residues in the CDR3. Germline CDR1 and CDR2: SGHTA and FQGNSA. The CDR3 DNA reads TGTGCCAGCACCCTGGGAGGGACAAATCAGCCCCAGCATTTT. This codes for CASTLGGTNQPQHF.

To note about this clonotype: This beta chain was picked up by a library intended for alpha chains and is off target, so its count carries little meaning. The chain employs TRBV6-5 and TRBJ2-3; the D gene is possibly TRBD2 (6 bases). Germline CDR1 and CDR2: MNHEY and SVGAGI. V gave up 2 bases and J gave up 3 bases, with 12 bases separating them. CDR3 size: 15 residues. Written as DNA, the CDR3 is TGTGCCAGCAGTTACCAGGCTAGCGAGACAGATACGCAGTATTTT. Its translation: CASSYQASETDTQYF.

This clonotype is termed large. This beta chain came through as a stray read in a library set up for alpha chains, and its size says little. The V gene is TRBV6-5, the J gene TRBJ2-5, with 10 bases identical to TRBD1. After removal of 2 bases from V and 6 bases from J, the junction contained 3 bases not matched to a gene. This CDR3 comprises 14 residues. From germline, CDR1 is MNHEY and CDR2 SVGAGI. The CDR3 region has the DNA TGTGCCAGCAGTTACGGACAGGGGGTAAAGACCCAGTACTTC. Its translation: CASSYGQGVKTQYF.

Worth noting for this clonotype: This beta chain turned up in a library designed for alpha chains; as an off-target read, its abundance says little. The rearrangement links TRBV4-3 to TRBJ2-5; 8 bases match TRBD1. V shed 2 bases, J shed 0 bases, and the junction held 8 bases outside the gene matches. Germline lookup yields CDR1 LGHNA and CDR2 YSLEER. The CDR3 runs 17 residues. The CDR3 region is CASSQTGQGSYQETQYF. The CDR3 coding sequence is TGCGCCAGCAGCCAAACCGGACAGGGATCGTACCAAGAGACCCAGTACTTC.